The clone carrying this T cell receptor (beta chain) turned up a few times. The target antigen is unknown. In TCRdb, the reads were re-called with MiXCR into one record per CDR3 protein. In the table there are about 310,000 distinct CDR3 sequences, approximately 25% of which are singletons. This sample was taken from a study of T cell repertoires in cytomegalovirus infection. Germline V gene lookup returns CDR1 SEHNR and CDR2 FQNEAQ (reference sequence). The ends were cut back, 5 bases at V and 1 base at J, with 22 bases in the middle. The CDR3 has 18 amino acids. This sequence was found in a human donor in good health (CMV status not recorded). Some clones in this sample may be carry-over from other donors' samples. The J gene is TRBJ2-3, the V gene TRBV7-9; D might be TRBD2 (6 bases). The specimen comprised cultured PBMCs, sampled from culture after CMV antigen stimulation. CDR3 in amino acids: CASSGTKGGQIGTDTQYF. CDR3 nucleotides: TGTGCCAGCAGCGGTACTAAGGGAGGTCAAATAGGCACAGATACGCAGTATTTT.